This TCR beta chain was captured in a study of beta chain features in type 1 diabetes. Expressed TCRB transcripts were sequenced because the isolated RNA had all been reverse transcribed beforehand. Assay: immunoSEQ multiplex PCR; the TCRdb copy retains only in-frame clones and omits some. Of about 24,000 clones listed, about 72% were seen once; the top ten hold 2% to 2.5%. This CDR3 spans 16 amino acids. V lost 0 bases, J lost 2 bases, and 4 bases stayed unmatched. The germline V gene encodes CDR1 LGHNA and CDR2 YSLEER. The rearrangement uses TRBV4-3 and TRBJ2-1; TRBD2 agrees at 7 bases. This TCR was sampled from a middle-aged woman in good health. Sequenced sample: Tregs from blood. The CDR3 DNA reads as TGCGCCAGCAGCCAAGAAGACGGGGGGACCTACAATGAGCAGTTCTTC. It codes for CASSQEDGGTYNEQFF.